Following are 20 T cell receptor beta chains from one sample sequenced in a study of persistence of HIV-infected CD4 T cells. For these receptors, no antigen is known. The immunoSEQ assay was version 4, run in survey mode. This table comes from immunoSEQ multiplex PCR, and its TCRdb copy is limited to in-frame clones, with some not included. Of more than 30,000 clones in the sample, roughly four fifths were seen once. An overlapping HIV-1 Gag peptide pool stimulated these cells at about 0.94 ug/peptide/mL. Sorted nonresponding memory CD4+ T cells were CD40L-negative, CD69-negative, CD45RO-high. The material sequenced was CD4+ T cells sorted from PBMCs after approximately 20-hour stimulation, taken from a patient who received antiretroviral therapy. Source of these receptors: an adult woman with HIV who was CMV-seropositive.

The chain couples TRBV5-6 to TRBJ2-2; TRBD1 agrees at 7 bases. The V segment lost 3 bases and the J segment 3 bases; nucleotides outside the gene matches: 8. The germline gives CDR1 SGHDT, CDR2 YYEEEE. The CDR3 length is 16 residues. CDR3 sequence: CASSYSGTAYTGELFF. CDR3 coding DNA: TGTGCCAGCAGCTACTCCGGGACAGCCTACACCGGGGAGCTGTTTTTT.

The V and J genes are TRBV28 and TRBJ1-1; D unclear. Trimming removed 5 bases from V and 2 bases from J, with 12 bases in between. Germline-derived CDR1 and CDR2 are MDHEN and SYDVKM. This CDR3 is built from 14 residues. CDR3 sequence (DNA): TGTGCCAGCAGTCCCCCCAGACTTAACACTGAAGCTTTCTTT. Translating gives CASSPPRLNTEAFF.

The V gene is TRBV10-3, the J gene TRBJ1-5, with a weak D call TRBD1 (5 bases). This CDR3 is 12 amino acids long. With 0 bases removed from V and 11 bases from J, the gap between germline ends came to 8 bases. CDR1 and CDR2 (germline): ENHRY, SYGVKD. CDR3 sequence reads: CAISESTTAQHF. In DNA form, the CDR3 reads TGTGCCATCAGTGAGTCCACGACAGCCCAGCATTTT.

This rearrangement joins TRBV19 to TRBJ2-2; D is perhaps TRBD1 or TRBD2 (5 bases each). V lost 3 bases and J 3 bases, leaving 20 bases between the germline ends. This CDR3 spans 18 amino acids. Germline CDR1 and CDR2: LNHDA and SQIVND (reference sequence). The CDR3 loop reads CASSISGPGLGDTGELFF. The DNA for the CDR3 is TGTGCCAGTAGTATTTCGGGACCGGGGTTGGGGGACACCGGGGAGCTGTTTTTT. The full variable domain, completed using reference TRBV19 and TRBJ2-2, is DGGITQSPKYLFRKEGQNVTLSCEQNLNHDAMYWYRQDPGQGLRLIYYSQIVNDFQKGDIAEGYSVSREKKESFPLTVTSAQKNPTAFYLCASSISGPGLGDTGELFFGEGSRLTVL.

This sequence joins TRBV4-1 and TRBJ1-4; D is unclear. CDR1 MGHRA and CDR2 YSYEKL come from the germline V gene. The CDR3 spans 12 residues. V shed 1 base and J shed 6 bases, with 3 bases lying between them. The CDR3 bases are TGCGCCAGCAGCCAAGTATATGAAAAACTGTTTTTT. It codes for CASSQVYEKLFF.

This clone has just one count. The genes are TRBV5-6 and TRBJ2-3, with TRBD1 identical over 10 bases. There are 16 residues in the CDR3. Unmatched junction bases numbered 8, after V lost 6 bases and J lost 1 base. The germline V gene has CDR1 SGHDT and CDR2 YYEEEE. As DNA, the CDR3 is TGTGCCAGCACGACAGGGGGCCGAGGAGGCACAGATACGCAGTATTTT. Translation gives CASTTGGRGGTDTQYF.

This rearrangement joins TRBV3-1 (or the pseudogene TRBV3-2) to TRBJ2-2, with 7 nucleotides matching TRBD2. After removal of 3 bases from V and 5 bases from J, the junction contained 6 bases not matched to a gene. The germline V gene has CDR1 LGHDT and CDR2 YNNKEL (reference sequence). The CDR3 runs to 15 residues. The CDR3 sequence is CASSHSSGTTGELFF. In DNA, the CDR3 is TGTGCCAGCAGCCACAGCAGCGGGACGACCGGGGAGCTGTTTTTT.

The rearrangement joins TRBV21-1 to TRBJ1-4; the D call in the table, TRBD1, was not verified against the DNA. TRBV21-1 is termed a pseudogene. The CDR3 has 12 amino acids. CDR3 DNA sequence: TGTGCCAGCAGCCCAAAGGGGGAAAAACTGTTTTTT. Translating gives CASSPKGEKLFF.

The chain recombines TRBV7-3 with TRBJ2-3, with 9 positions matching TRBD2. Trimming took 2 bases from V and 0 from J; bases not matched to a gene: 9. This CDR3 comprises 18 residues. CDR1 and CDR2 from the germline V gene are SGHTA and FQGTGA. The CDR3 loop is CASSLASGALSSTDTQYF. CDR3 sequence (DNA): TGTGCCAGCAGCTTAGCTAGCGGGGCCCTCTCTAGCACAGATACGCAGTATTTT.

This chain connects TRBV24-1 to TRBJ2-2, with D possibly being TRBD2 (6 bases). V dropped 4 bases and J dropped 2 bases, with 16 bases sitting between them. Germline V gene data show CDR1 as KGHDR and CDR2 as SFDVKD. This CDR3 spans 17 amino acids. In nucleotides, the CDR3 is TGTGCCACCAGTGACTCAACCAGGGCGGGAAACACCGGGGAGCTGTTTTTT. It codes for CATSDSTRAGNTGELFF.

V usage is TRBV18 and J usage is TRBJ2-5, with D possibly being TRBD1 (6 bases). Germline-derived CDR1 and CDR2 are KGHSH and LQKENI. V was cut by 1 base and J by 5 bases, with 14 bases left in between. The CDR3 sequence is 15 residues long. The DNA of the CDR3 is TGTGCCAGCTCACCACGGCTCTTGCAGGGGGAGACCCAGTACTTC. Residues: CASSPRLLQGETQYF.

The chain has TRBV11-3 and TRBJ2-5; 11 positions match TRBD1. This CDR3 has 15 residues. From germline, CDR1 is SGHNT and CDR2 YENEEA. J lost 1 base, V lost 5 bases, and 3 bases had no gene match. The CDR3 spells CASSMGQGGQETQYF. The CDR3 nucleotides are TGTGCCAGCAGCATGGGACAGGGGGGCCAAGAGACCCAGTACTTC.

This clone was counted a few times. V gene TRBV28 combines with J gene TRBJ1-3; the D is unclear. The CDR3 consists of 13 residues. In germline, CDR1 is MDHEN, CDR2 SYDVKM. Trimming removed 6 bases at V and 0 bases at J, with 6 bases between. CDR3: CASRQYSGNTIYF. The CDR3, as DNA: TGTGCCAGCAGACAGTACTCTGGAAACACCATATATTTT.

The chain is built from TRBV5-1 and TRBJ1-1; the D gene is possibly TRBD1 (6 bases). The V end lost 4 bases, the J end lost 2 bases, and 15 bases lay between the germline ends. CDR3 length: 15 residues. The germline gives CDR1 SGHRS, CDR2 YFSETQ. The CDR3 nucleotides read TGCGCCAGCAGCGCAACCTCAGGGGTCAACACTGAAGCTTTCTTT. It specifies CASSATSGVNTEAFF. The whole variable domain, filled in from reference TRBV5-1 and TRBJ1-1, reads KAGVTQTPRYLIKTRGQQVTLSCSPISGHRSVSWYQQTPGQGLQFLFEYFSETQRNKGNFPGRFSGRQFSNSRSEMNVSTLELGDSALYLCASSATSGVNTEAFFGQGTRLTVV.

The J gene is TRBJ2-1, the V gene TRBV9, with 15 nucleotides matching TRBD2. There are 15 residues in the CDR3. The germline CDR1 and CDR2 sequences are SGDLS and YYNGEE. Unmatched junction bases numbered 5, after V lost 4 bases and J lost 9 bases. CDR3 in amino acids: CASSQGLAGGGEQFF. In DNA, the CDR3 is TGTGCCAGCAGCCAGGGACTAGCGGGAGGTGGTGAGCAGTTCTTC.

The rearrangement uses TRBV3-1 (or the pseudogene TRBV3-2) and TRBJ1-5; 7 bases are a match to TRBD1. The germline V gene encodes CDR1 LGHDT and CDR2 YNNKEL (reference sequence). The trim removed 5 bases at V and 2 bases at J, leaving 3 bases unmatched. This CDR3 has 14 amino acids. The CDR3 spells CASSYGQGNQPQHF. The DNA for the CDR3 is TGTGCCAGCAGCTATGGACAGGGCAATCAGCCCCAGCATTTT.

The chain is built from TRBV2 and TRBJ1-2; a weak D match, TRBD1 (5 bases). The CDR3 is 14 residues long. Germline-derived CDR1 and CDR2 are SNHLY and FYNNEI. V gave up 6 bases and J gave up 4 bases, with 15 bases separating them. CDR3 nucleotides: TGTGCCAGCAGCGCGAAGGGGCCCCTCTATGGCTACACCTTC. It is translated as CASSAKGPLYGYTF.

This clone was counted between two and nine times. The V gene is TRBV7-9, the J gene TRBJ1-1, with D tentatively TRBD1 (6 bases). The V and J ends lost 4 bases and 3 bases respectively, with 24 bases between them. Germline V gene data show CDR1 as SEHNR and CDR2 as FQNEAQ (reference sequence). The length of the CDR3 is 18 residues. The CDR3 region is CASSSRGAGTQIYTEAFF. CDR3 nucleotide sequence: TGTGCCAGCAGCTCCCGCGGCGCCGGGACACAAATTTACACTGAAGCTTTCTTT.

The CDR3 is CASSRVPGGENTIYF. CDR3 DNA sequence: TGTGCCAGCAGCCGGGTACCGGGCGGGGAAAACACCATATATTTT. The chain couples TRBV5-5 to TRBJ1-3; D remains unclear. Deletions cut 4 bases from V and 6 bases from J, with 17 bases between. Germline assignment: CDR1 SGHKS and CDR2 YYEKEE (reference sequence). CDR3 length equals 15 residues. The variable domain in full, completed from reference TRBV5-5 and TRBJ1-3, reads DAGVTQSPTHLIKTRGQQVTLRCSPISGHKSVSWYQQVLGQGPQFIFQYYEKEERGRGNFPDRFSARQFPNYSSELNVNALLLGDSALYLCASSRVPGGENTIYFGEGSWLTVV.

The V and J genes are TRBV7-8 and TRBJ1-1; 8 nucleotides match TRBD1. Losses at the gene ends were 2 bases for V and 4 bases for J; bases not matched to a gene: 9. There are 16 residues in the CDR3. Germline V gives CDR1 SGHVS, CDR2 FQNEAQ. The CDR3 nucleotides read TGTGCCAGCAGCTTATTCACAGGGGGAGCTAGCACTGAAGCTTTCTTT. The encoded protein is CASSLFTGGASTEAFF.